The TCR beta chain under discussion was sequenced for a study of a mutant IDH1 vaccine in newly diagnosed glioma. In the study overall: Eight vaccinations went to patients in weeks 1, 3, 5, 7, 11, 15, 19, 23. Patients were pretreated with radiotherapy, temozolomide, or both, mostly both.

A word on this clone: Its specificity is not known.

The sample's time point: week 23, last vaccination. Each vaccine dose was 300 ug of mutant IDH1 20-mer peptide, with topical imiquimod. The ends were cut back, 8 bases at V and 1 base at J, with 5 bases in the middle. The CDR3 has 12 amino acids. The germline V gene encodes CDR1 SNHLY and CDR2 FYNNEI. Libraries were prepared by immunoSEQ multiplex PCR; TCRdb keeps only in-frame clonotypes and omits some of them. This table has approximately 37,000 clones, around 74% appearing once. The sequence was collected from a man aged 45-65 years with glioma. The chain recombines TRBV2 with TRBJ2-2, with a weak D call TRBD1 (5 bases). The material sequenced was PBMCs, taken from a glioma patient whose treatment included an IDH1 peptide vaccine. CDR3 in amino acids: CASGQNTGELFF. In nucleotides, the CDR3 is TGTGCCAGCGGACAGAACACCGGGGAGCTGTTTTTT.